These T cell receptor beta chains were read from a single sample in a study of cytomegalovirus exposure and HLA in healthy donors. Profiling relied on immunoSEQ multiplex PCR, and the TCRdb table lists in-frame clones only, not all of them. Here the sample table reports 150,000 to 200,000 clones. The sequenced sample was PBMCs. Every receptor here comes from a woman aged 55-69 years in good health and CMV-seronegative. Each CDR3 is given with its conserved first and last residue.

TRBJ2-7,TRBV10-3,CAISELYEREEQYF
TRBJ1-5,TRBV5-5,CASSASSFLNQPQHF
TRBJ2-1,TRBV5-1,CASRGLAGDVEQFF
TRBJ1-3,TRBV5-1,CASSLGKSGAGNTIYF
TRBJ1-2,TRBV27,CASSPSTGEANYGYTF
TRBJ2-4,TRBV4-1,CASSQTQVAKNIQYF
TRBJ2-2,TRBV7-6,CASSASTGDTGELFF
TRBJ1-5,TRBV12-5,CASGSLRGQPQHF
TRBJ2-7,TRBV5-1,CASSFGTSGQYEQYF
TRBJ2-7,TRBV7-9,CASSLDGGEQYF
TRBJ2-5,TRBV7-9,CASSSLGEQAQETQYF